Listed here are 4 T cell receptor beta chains from one sample, sequenced in a study of T-cell memory formation after mild COVID-19. From the 5' RACE reads, TCRdb called clonotypes with MiXCR, one entry per CDR3 protein. This table has 400,000 or so distinct CDR3 sequences, under 25% appearing once. The material sequenced was PBMCs or a T cell subset sorted from them (not recorded which). These receptors were collected from an adult woman who had mild COVID-19 (a few samples of this study predate the infection). Cell type and time point are not known.

This clonotype was found a few times. The rearrangement uses TRBV7-9 and TRBJ2-1; D call uncertain. Between the trimmed V and J ends, which lost 5 bases and 7 bases, there was a span of 6 bases. Germline V CDR1 and CDR2: SEHNR, FQNEAQ (reference sequence). This CDR3 is 11 amino acids long. The CDR3 DNA reads as TGTGCCAGCAGCCATGGGAATGAGCAGTTCTTC. Protein sequence: CASSHGNEQFF.

This sequence joins TRBV6-2 or TRBV6-3 and TRBJ2-5; tentatively, D is TRBD1 (5 bases). Trimming took 2 bases from V and 3 from J, leaving 7 bases between them. CDR3 size: 13 residues. Germline V gives CDR1 MNHEY, CDR2 SVGEGT. The CDR3 loop is CASSYTGKETQYF. CDR3 in DNA: TGTGCCAGCAGTTACACAGGAAAAGAGACCCAGTACTTC.

This clonotype was observed a handful of times. The gene calls are TRBV5-1 and TRBJ2-1; 7 bases are shared with TRBD1. Germline V CDR1 and CDR2: SGHRS, YFSETQ. CDR3 length: 18 residues. The J segment lost 8 bases and the V segment lost 1 base, leaving 18 bases of the junction unmatched. The DNA of the CDR3 is TGCGCCAGCAGCTTGAAGCCGCAGATCAGGGACAGTGTCCATGAGCAGTTCTTC. It is translated as CASSLKPQIRDSVHEQFF.

V is TRBV30 and J is TRBJ2-2; 10 nucleotides match TRBD2. Looked up from germline, CDR1 is GTSNPN and CDR2 is SVGIG (reference sequence). V was clipped by 3 bases and J by 0 bases; unmatched bases: 4. CDR3 length: 16 residues. The CDR3 loop is CAWSWTSGANTGELFF. CDR3 in DNA: TGTGCCTGGAGCTGGACTAGCGGAGCGAACACCGGGGAGCTGTTTTTT.